The sequence of this T cell receptor (beta chain) was determined in a study of T cell responses to AZD1222 COVID-19 vaccine. Study information: Analyses pooled second doses at about 4 or about 12 weeks.

This clone was seen a handful of times. Its antigen is not known. Assay: immunoSEQ multiplex PCR; the TCRdb copy retains only in-frame clones and omits some. The sample carries about 150,000 clones, 75% to 95% recorded once. Points from the study as a whole: Targeting of unmutated variant regions was reportedly seen in nearly half of spike-specific TCRs. An increase in Spike-specific TCR breadth and depth was observed after two AZD1222 doses.

V dropped 5 bases and J dropped 4; count of bases not matched to a gene: 16. Per germline, CDR1 MNHNY and CDR2 SVGAGI (reference sequence). The CDR3 extends over 18 amino acids. V and J are TRBV6-6 and TRBJ2-2; TRBD1 agrees at 7 bases. The sequence was obtained from an adult in good health. Material: peripheral blood, obtained on day 0 of AZD1222 vaccination. The CDR3 sequence: CASSHPTDGTASTGELFF. CDR3 DNA: TGTGCCAGCAGTCACCCTACCGACGGGACAGCTTCCACCGGGGAGCTGTTTTTT.